The 18 T cell receptor beta chains below come from one sample, sequenced in a study of cytomegalovirus exposure and HLA in healthy donors (dated by TCRdb to 2017 to 2019). Preparation of the library involved the immunoSEQ multiplex PCR assay. For the multiplex PCR, a mixture combining 60 forward primers for TCR Vbeta segments and 13 reverse primers for TCR Jbeta segments was used. TCRdb retrieved this table from immuneACCESS and kept in-frame rearrangements only. Not all clones are present; in checked studies, unresolved V genes account for under half, and no reason is known for the remainder. Across this sample there are more than 250,000 clones, with around nine tenths seen only once. The ten biggest clones cover more than 2% of the sample. Source material: PBMCs. The receptors here all came from a woman aged 18-29 years in good health and CMV-seronegative.

This clone was observed once. The chain recombines TRBV6-1 with TRBJ1-2; 10 bases line up with TRBD1. V lost 3 bases and J lost 0; bases outside the gene matches: 4. Germline V gene lookup returns CDR1 MNHNS and CDR2 SASEGT. The CDR3 runs 16 residues. As DNA, the CDR3 is TGTGCCAGCAGTGAGGGACAGGGGCCACCTAACTATGGCTACACCTTC. It encodes CASSEGQGPPNYGYTF.

This chain joins TRBV10-1 and TRBJ2-7; 7 nucleotides line up with TRBD1. The CDR3 runs to 11 residues. Trimming cost V 8 bases and J 3 bases; bases outside gene matches: 1. The germline V gene encodes CDR1 WNHNN and CDR2 SYGVQD (reference sequence). The CDR3 DNA reads TGCGCCAGCGGGGACAGCTACGAGCAGTACTTC. Its translation is CASGDSYEQYF.

The chain links TRBV11-2 to TRBJ1-2; TRBD1 is a possible D gene (6 bases). CDR3 size: 13 residues. Germline V lookup: CDR1 SGHAT, CDR2 FQNNGV. Trimming left V 5 bases short and J 4 bases short, with 11 bases between. The CDR3 loop reads CASSTGQTYGYTF. CDR3 bases: TGTGCCAGCAGCACGGGACAAACCTATGGCTACACCTTC.

V is TRBV18 and J is TRBJ2-7; 10 positions agree with TRBD1. With 6 bases clipped from V and 2 bases from J, the junction kept 4 bases outside the gene matches. Per germline, CDR1 KGHSH and CDR2 LQKENI. The CDR3 is 14 amino acids. CDR3 DNA: TGTGCCAGCTCCTCGGGACAGGGGACCTACGAGCAGTACTTC. Translation gives CASSSGQGTYEQYF.

This chain uses TRBV7-9 with TRBJ1-5; D unclear. Germline V lookup: CDR1 SEHNR, CDR2 FQNEAQ (reference sequence). V dropped 1 base and J dropped 3 bases, with 16 bases sitting between them. This CDR3 contains 17 residues. This chain's CDR3 is CASSLGGLGAINQPQHF. The CDR3 region has the DNA TGTGCCAGCAGCTTAGGGGGTTTGGGAGCTATCAATCAGCCCCAGCATTTT.

The chain has TRBV11-2 and TRBJ1-6; no definite D call. Looked up from germline, CDR1 is SGHAT and CDR2 is FQNNGV. This CDR3 is 13 amino acids long. Trimming cost V 5 bases and J 10 bases, with 12 bases left between them. The chain's CDR3 is CASSPRLNSPLHF. CDR3 nucleotide sequence: TGTGCCAGCAGCCCCCGACTAAACTCACCCCTCCACTTT.

With respect to this clone: At one of its ends the junction is not consistent with the germline gene, which may arise from a read error. The gene calls are TRBV7-9 and TRBJ1-4; TRBD1 aligns across 8 bases. The CDR3 covers 12 residues. From germline, CDR1 is SEHNR and CDR2 FQNEAQ (reference sequence). The CDR3, as DNA: TGTTCCAGCAGACAGGGGTTGGAAAAACTGTTTTTT. Residues: CSSRQGLEKLFF. Combining the CDR3 with reference TRBV7-9 and TRBJ1-4 gives the whole variable domain DTGVSQNPRHKITKRGQNVTFRCDPISEHNRLYWYRQTLGQGPEFLTYFQNEAQLEKSRLLSDRFSAERPKGSFSTLEIQRTEQGDSAMYLCSSRQGLEKLFFGSGTQLSVL.

This chain uses TRBV28 with TRBJ2-2; D might be TRBD2 (5 bases). CDR1 is MDHEN, CDR2 SYDVKM, per germline. The V end was cut by 5 bases, the J end by 4 bases, with 11 bases between. The CDR3 has 14 amino acids. The CDR3 DNA follows: TGTGCCAGCAGTCCCAGGACTGTCACCGGGGAGCTGTTTTTT. Translated, it gives CASSPRTVTGELFF.

The V gene is TRBV7-3, the J gene TRBJ2-3; TRBD1 might be the D (6 bases). Trimming cost V 3 bases and J 4 bases, with 11 bases left between them. Germline values: CDR1 SGHTA, CDR2 FQGTGA. The CDR3 spans 14 residues. Written as DNA, the CDR3 is TGTGCCAGCAGCTTCACAGGGATCGCAGATACGCAGTATTTT. The encoded protein is CASSFTGIADTQYF.

The rearrangement links TRBV20-1 to TRBJ2-7, with D maybe TRBD2 (5 bases). With 3 bases removed from V and 11 bases from J, the gap between germline ends came to 11 bases. Germline CDR1 is DFQATT and CDR2 is SNEGSKA (reference sequence). This CDR3 has 10 amino acids. The CDR3 bases are TGCAGTGCTAGTCGGGAAGAAGAGTACTTC. Its protein product is CSASREEEYF.

The chain joins TRBV5-1 to TRBJ1-4, with no clear D. CDR1 and CDR2 (germline): SGHRS, YFSETQ. The CDR3 is 15 residues long. Trimming took off 3 bases at V and 2 bases at J, with 11 bases between the two ends. CDR3 sequence reads: CASSSAETTNEKLFF. In DNA form, the CDR3 reads TGCGCCAGCAGCTCAGCGGAGACGACTAATGAAAAACTGTTTTTT.

The chain is built from TRBV6-5 and TRBJ1-2; TRBD1 matches at 9 bases. CDR1 is MNHEY and CDR2 is SVGAGI in the germline V gene. Trimming at V came to 2 bases and at J to 4 bases, leaving 5 bases not matched to a gene. The CDR3 is 15 residues long. The CDR3 loop is CASSYAGQGTYGYTF. In DNA, the CDR3 is TGTGCCAGCAGTTACGCGGGACAGGGAACCTATGGCTACACCTTC.

The genes are TRBV4-1 and TRBJ1-6; D remains ambiguous. The CDR3 loop spans 12 amino acids. The V end was cut by 0 bases, the J end by 13 bases, with 7 bases between. The V gene's germline CDR1 is MGHRA and CDR2 YSYEKL. CDR3 nucleotide sequence: TGCGCCAGCAGCCAAGACCTCTTGCCCCTCCACTTT. This sequence encodes CASSQDLLPLHF.

The gene calls are TRBV9 and TRBJ2-3; D remains unclear. The CDR3 sequence is 16 residues long. Germline V gene sequence: CDR1 SGDLS, CDR2 YYNGEE. The V end lost 3 bases, the J end lost 0 bases, and 14 bases lay between the germline ends. The CDR3 reads CASSGALTLSTDTQYF. CDR3 bases: TGTGCCAGCAGCGGGGCCCTAACTCTTAGCACAGATACGCAGTATTTT.

The chain is built from TRBV4-2 and TRBJ2-7; possible D gene TRBD1, 6 bases. The CDR3 spans 14 residues. V was clipped by 4 bases and J by 2 bases, with 12 bases between them. Germline loops: CDR1 LGHNA, CDR2 YNFKEQ. CDR3 amino acids: CASSLGQGPYEQYF. The CDR3 region has the DNA TGTGCCAGCAGCCTAGGGCAGGGGCCCTACGAGCAGTACTTC.

In this sample, this clone turned up once. J is TRBJ1-1 and V is TRBV5-1, with TRBD1 as a possible D gene (5 bases). The CDR3 sequence is 15 residues long. Trimming stripped 1 base from V and 1 base from J, with 11 bases between. Germline V lookup: CDR1 SGHRS, CDR2 YFSETQ. DNA for the CDR3: TGCGCCAGCAGCTTGCCAGGGAGGGGGAACACTGAAGCTTTCTTT. Translation: CASSLPGRGNTEAFF.

V and J are TRBV7-3 and TRBJ2-5; tentative D call: TRBD2 (6 bases). The length of the CDR3 is 15 residues. V lost 5 bases, J lost 5 bases, and 18 bases lay in between. The germline gives CDR1 SGHTA, CDR2 FQGTGA. The chain's CDR3 is CASSPDGGDEETQYF. The CDR3, as DNA: TGTGCCAGCAGCCCGGACGGGGGTGACGAGGAGACCCAGTACTTC.

This clone was picked up a small number of times. This chain links TRBV11-3 with TRBJ2-1; 7 nucleotides align to TRBD1. With 5 bases clipped from V and 4 bases from J, the junction kept 2 bases outside the gene matches. The CDR3 is 13 amino acids. Per the germline V gene, CDR1 is SGHNT and CDR2 is YENEEA. The CDR3 protein is CASSRDSYNEQFF. CDR3 DNA sequence: TGTGCCAGCAGCCGGGACAGTTACAATGAGCAGTTCTTC.